The source of this T cell receptor (beta chain) is a study of cytomegalovirus exposure and HLA in healthy donors. Study results and caveats: A link between a missense DCLRE1C variant and TCR beta V- and J-gene trimming emerged from a later analysis. Later analysis placed DRB1 highest and HLA-C lowest in TCR association rates, which differed by HLA locus.

There are 14 residues in the CDR3. Germline CDR1 is SEHNR and CDR2 is FQNEAQ (reference sequence). Trimming took 5 bases from V and 0 from J, leaving 8 bases between them. For this clone: Its antigen is currently unknown.

With 60 Vbeta and 13 Jbeta primers, the PCR was carried out. The table came from immunoSEQ multiplex PCR; TCRdb's copy has only in-frame clones and leaves some out. The sample shows roughly 140,000 clones, roughly 64% of them seen only once. Sequenced sample: PBMCs. The chain uses TRBV7-9 and TRBJ1-3; a weak D match, TRBD1 (5 bases). The sequence was collected from a woman in her twenties or thirties in good health and CMV-seropositive. The CDR3 protein is CASSQGYSGNTIYF. The CDR3 DNA reads as TGTGCCAGCAGCCAGGGTTACTCTGGAAACACCATATATTTT.